What follows are 2 T cell receptor beta chains derived from one specimen sequenced in a study of T-cell reconstitution after alpha-beta-depleted transplantation in children. Unique molecular identifiers were incorporated when the TCRbeta library was constructed. MiXCR was run by TCRdb on the PCR reads, yielding one entry per CDR3 protein. The table has 500,000 to 650,000 distinct CDR3 sequences, 10% to 15% seen once. Sequencing used PBMCs, mostly from graft donor cells, obtained 360 days after TCRalphabeta/CD19-depleted stem cell transplant. The origin of the receptors is a male patient aged 5 to 17 who had a stem cell transplant for acute myeloid leukemia, so the T cells may come from the graft donor.

This clonotype has only one observation. The V call is TRBV7-2, the J call TRBJ2-5, with TRBD2 matching over 8 bases. Trimming cost V 5 bases and J 1 base; bases outside gene matches: 3. CDR1 and CDR2 from the germline V gene are SGHTA and FQGNSA. The CDR3 has 14 amino acids. As DNA, the CDR3 is TGTGCCAGCAGCGTTAGCGGGGTCCAAGAGACCCAGTACTTC. Protein: CASSVSGVQETQYF.

This clonotype was recorded many times. This chain uses TRBV20-1 with TRBJ1-1; TRBD1 might be the D (6 bases). V was clipped by 3 bases and J by 3 bases, with 11 bases between them. This CDR3 has 13 amino acids. CDR1 is DFQATT and CDR2 is SNEGSKA in the germline V gene (reference sequence). The CDR3 protein is CSARSPGDTEAFF. For the CDR3, the DNA is TGCAGTGCTAGGTCTCCAGGGGACACTGAAGCTTTCTTT.